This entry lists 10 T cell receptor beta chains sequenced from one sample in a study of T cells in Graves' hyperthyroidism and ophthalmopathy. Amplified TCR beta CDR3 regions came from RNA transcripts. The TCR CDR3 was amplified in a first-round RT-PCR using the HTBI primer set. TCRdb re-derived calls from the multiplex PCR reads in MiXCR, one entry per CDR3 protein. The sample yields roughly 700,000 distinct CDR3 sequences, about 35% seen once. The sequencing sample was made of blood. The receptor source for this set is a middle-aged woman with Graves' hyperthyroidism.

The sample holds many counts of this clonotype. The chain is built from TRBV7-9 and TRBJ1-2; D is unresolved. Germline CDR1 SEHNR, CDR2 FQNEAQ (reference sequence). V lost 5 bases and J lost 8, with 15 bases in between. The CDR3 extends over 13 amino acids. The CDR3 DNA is TGTGCCAGCAGCCCCCTCAAAGGTTGGGGCTACACCTTC. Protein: CASSPLKGWGYTF.

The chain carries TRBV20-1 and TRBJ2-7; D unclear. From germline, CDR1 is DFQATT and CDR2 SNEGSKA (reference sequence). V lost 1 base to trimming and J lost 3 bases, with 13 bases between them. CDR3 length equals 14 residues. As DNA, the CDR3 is TGCAGTGCTAGAGCGGTAGTTGGGAACTACGAGCAGTACTTC. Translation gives CSARAVVGNYEQYF.

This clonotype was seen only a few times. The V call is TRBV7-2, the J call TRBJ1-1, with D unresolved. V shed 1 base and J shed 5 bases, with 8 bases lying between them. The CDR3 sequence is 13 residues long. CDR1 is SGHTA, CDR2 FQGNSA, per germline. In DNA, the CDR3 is TGTGCCAGCAGCTTAGGGACGGCAACTGAAGCTTTCTTT. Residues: CASSLGTATEAFF.

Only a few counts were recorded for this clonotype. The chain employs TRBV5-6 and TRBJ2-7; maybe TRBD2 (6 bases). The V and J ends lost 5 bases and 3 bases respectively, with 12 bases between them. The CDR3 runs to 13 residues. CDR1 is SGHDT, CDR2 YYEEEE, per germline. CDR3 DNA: TGTGCCAGCAGTCAGATTAGCGGCTACGAGCAGTACTTC. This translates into CASSQISGYEQYF.

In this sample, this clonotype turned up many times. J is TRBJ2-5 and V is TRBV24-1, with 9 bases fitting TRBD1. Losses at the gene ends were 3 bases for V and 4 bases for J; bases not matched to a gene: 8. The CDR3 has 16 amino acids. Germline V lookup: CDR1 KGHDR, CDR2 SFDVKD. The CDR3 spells CATSDTSGTGLETQYF. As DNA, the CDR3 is TGTGCCACCAGTGATACCTCCGGGACAGGGTTAGAGACCCAGTACTTC.

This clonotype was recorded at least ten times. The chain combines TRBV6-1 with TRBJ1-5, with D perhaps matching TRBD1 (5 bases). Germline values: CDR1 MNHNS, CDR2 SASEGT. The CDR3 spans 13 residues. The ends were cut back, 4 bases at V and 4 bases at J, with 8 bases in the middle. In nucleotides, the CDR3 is TGTGCCAGCAGTGGGGACTGGAATCAGCCCCAGCATTTT. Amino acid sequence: CASSGDWNQPQHF.

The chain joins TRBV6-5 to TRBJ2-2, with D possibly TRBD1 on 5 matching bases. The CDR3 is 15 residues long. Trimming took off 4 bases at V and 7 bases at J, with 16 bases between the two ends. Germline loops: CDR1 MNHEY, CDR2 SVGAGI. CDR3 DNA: TGTGCCAGCAGTTTACAAGGGGCTAGGGACGGGGAGCTGTTTTTT. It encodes CASSLQGARDGELFF.

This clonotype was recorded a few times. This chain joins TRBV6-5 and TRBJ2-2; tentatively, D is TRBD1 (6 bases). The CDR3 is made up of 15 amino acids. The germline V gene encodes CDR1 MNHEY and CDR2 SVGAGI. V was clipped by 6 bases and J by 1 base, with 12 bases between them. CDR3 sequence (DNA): TGTGCCAGCAGGAGCTTACAGGGGAACACCGGGGAGCTGTTTTTT. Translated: CASRSLQGNTGELFF.

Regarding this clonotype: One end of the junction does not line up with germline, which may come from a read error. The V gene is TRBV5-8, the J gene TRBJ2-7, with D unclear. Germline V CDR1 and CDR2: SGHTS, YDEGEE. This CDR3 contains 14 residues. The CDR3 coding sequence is TGTGCCAGCACCTCCAACGACTGGTACTACAAGCAGTACTTC. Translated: CASTSNDWYYKQYF.

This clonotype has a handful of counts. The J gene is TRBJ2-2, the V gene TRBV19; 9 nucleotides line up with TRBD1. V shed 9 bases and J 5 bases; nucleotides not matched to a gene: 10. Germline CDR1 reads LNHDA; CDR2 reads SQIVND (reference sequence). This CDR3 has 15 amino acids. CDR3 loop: CASQPGQGATGELFF. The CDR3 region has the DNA TGTGCCAGCCAACCGGGACAGGGAGCGACCGGGGAGCTGTTTTTT. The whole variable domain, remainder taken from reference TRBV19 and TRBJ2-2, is DGGITQSPKYLFRKEGQNVTLSCEQNLNHDAMYWYRQDPGQGLRLIYYSQIVNDFQKGDIAEGYSVSREKKESFPLTVTSAQKNPTAFYLCASQPGQGATGELFFGEGSRLTVL.